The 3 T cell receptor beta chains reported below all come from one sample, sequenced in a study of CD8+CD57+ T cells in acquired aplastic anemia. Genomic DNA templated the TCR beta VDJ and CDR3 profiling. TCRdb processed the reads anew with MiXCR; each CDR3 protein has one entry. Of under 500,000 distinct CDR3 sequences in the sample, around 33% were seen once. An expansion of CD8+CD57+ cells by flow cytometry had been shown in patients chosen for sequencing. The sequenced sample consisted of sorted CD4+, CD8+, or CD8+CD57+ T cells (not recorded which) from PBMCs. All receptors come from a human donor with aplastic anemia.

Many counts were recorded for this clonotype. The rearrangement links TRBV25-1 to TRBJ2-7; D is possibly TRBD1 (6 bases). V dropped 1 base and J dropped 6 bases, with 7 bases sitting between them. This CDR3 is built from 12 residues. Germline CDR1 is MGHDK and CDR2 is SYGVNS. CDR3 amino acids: CASSESGVEQYF. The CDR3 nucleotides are TGTGCCAGCAGTGAATCAGGGGTCGAGCAGTACTTC.

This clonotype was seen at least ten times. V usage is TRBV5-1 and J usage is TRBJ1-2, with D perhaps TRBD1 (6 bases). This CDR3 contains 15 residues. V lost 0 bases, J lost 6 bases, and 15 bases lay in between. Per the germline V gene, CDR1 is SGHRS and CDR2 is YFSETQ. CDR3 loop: CASSLGQGRPHGYTF. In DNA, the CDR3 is TGCGCCAGCAGCTTGGGGCAGGGGAGACCTCATGGCTACACCTTC.

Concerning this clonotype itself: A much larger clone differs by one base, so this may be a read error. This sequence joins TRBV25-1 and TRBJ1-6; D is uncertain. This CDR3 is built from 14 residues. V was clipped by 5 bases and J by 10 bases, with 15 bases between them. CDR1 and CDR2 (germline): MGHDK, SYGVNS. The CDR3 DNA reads TGTGCCAGCAGTTACGAGCCGCGTAAGTCACCCCTCCACTTT. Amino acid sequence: CASSYEPRKSPLHF. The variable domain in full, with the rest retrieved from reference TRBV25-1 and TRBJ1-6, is EADIYQTPRYLVIGTGKKITLECSQTMGHDKMYWYQQDPGMELHLIHYSYGVNSTEKGDLSSESTVSRIRTEHFPLTLESARPSHTSQYLCASSYEPRKSPLHFGNGTRLTVT.